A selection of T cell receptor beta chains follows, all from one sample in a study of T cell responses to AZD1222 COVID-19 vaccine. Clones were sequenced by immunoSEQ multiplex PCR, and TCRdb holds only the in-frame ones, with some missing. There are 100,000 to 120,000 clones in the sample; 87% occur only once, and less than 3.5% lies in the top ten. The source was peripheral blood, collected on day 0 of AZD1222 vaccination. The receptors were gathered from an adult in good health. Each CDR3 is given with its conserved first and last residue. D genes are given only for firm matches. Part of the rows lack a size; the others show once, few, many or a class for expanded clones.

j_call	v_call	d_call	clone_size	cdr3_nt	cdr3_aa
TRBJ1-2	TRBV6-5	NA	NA	TGTGCCAGCAGGGGGGCACAGAGTAACTATGGCTACACCTTC	CASRGAQSNYGYTF
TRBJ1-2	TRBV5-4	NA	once	TGTGCCAGCAGCTTGGGGGGGACCACTAACTATGGCTACACCTTC	CASSLGGTTNYGYTF
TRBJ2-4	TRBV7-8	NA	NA	TGTGCCAGCAGCCCCCGGAGGGGGCTAGACATTGGAAACATTCAGTACTTC	CASSPRRGLDIGNIQYF
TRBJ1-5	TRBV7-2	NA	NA	TGTGCCAGCAGCTTAGAGATACAGGGCGGCGTCAATCAGCCCCAGCATTTT	CASSLEIQGGVNQPQHF
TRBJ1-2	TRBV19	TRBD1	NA	TGTGCCCCGGGACAGGAAAACTATGGCTACACCTTC	CAPGQENYGYTF
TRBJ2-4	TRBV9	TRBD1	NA	TGTGCCAGCGGGCCGACAGGGACCAAAAACATTCAGTACTTC	CASGPTGTKNIQYF
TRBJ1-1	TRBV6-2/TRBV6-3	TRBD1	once	TGTGCCAGCAGTTACCCTTCTACGGGACAGGGAAGCCTCACTGAAGCTTTCTTT	CASSYPSTGQGSLTEAFF
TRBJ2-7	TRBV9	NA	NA	TGTGCCAGCAGCGTAGAACCGGGCCTCGACTACGAGCAGTACTTC	CASSVEPGLDYEQYF
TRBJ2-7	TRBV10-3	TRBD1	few	TGTGCCATAACCGGGACAGGGTCCTCCTACGAGCAGTACTTC	CAITGTGSSYEQYF
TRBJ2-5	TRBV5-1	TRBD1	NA	TGCGCCAGCAGTTTCCAGGGGGCTCGAGAGACCCAGTACTTC	CASSFQGARETQYF
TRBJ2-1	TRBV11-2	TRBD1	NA	TGTGCCAGCAGCTTAGATGTAAGGTTTCCGGGACAGGGATCCTACAATGAGCAGTTCTTC	CASSLDVRFPGQGSYNEQFF
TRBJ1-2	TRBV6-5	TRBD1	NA	TGTGCCAGCAGCGAGGGGACAGGGGACTATGGCTACACCTTC	CASSEGTGDYGYTF
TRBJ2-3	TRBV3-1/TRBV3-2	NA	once	TGTGCCAGCAGCCAAGACACAGATACGCAGTATTTT	CASSQDTDTQYF
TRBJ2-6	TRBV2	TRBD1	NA	TGTGCCACGAGACAGGGGTCCTCTGGGGCCAACGTCCTGACTTTC	CATRQGSSGANVLTF
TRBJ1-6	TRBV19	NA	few	TGTGCCAGTAGTCCGGGGCAGGGAGGCTCACCCCTCCACTTT	CASSPGQGGSPLHF
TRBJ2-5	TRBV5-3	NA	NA	TGTGCCAGAAGCTTGTATCCGGGTTCGGAGACCCAGTACTTC	CARSLYPGSETQYF
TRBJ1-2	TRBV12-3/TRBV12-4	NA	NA	TGTGCCAGCAGCGGAGCTAACTATGGCTACACCTTC	CASSGANYGYTF
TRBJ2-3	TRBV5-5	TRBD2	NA	TGTGCCAGCAGCCTTAGCGGGGGGGCAACAGATACGCAGTATTTT	CASSLSGGATDTQYF
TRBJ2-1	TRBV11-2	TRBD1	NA	TGTGCCAGCAGCTCGGACAGGGGGGCCTACAATGAGCAGTTCTTC	CASSSDRGAYNEQFF
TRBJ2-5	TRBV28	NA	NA	TGTGCCAGCAGCCCAGCAGGGGATAGCGGGGAGACCCAGTACTTC	CASSPAGDSGETQYF
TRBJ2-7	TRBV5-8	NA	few	TGTGCCAGTGGTTACGAGCAGTACTTC	CASGYEQYF
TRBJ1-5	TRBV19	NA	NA	TGTGCCAGTAGTATAGGACAGCTTGAGGTTTATCAGCCCCAGCATTTT	CASSIGQLEVYQPQHF
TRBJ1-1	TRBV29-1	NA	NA	TGCAGCGTTGAAGAGGTGCCAGGGAGTACTGAAGCTTTCTTT	CSVEEVPGSTEAFF
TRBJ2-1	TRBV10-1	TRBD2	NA	TGCGCCAGCAGTGAGACTAGCGGAGACTACAATGAGCAGTTCTTC	CASSETSGDYNEQFF
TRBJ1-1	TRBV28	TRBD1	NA	TGTGCCAGCAGTCCTCGGACAGGGACGAACACTGAAGCTTTCTTT	CASSPRTGTNTEAFF
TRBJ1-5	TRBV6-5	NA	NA	TGTGCCAGCAGTTACTCCCCGGGGGTTAGCAATCAGCCCCAGCATTTT	CASSYSPGVSNQPQHF
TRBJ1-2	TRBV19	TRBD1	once	TGTGCCAGTAGTATCCGACAGGGGAGTCAGCTATCTCTTGGCTACACCTTC	CASSIRQGSQLSLGYTF
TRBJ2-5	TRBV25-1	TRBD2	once	TGTGCCAGCAGTGAACATAGCGGGGAGTCCCAAGAGACCCAGTACTTC	CASSEHSGESQETQYF
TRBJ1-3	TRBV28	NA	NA	TGTGCCAGCACTACCCCGGGCCACGTCTCTGGAAACACCATATATTTT	CASTTPGHVSGNTIYF
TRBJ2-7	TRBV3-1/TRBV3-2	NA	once	TGTGCCAGCAGCCAAGCCCACGAGCAGTACTTC	CASSQAHEQYF
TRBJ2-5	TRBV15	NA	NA	TGTGCCACCAGCAGAGACCCGTACCAAGAGACCCAGTACTTC	CATSRDPYQETQYF
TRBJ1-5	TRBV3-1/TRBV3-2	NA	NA	TGTGCCAGCAGCCAGAGTAGCAATCAGCCCCAGCATTTT	CASSQSSNQPQHF
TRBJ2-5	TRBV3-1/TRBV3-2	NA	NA	TGTGCCAGCAGCCAAGGGTCCGGGACATCAAAAGAGACCCAGTACTTC	CASSQGSGTSKETQYF
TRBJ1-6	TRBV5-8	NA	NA	TGTGCCAGCAGCCCTAACGAGATGACAGAGAGCTCCTATAATTCACCCCTCCACTTT	CASSPNEMTESSYNSPLHF
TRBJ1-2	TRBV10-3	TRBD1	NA	TGTGCCATCAGTAGGGGACAGGGATCCTATGGCTACACCTTC	CAISRGQGSYGYTF
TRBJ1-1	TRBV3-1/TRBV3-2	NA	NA	TGTGCCAGCAGCCAAGATCTTGAGGTCCAGACGGAAGCTTTCTTT	CASSQDLEVQTEAFF
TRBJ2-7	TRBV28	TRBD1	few	TGTGCCAGCAGACCTCAGGGGGCGGTCGAGCAGTACTTC	CASRPQGAVEQYF
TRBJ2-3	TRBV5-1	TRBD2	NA	TGCGCCAGCAGCTCTAGCGGGACGGGGCCAGATACGCAGTATTTT	CASSSSGTGPDTQYF
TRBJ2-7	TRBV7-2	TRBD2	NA	TGTGCCAGCAGCCCTAATGGGCTAGCGGGTCTCTTC	CASSPNGLAGLF
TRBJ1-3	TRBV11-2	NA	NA	TGTGCCAGCAGTCCAATTACTACCAAAACCACCGGAAACACCATATATTTT	CASSPITTKTTGNTIYF
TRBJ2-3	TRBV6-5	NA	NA	TGTGCCAGCAGTTCGTCTAGGCCCCCAGGCACAGATACGCAGTATTTT	CASSSSRPPGTDTQYF
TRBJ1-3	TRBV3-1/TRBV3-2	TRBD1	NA	TGTGCCAGCAGCCGCCAGGGGGCGCGAGGTCGGAACACCATATATTTT	CASSRQGARGRNTIYF
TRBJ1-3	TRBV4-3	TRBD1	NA	TGCGCCAGCAGCCAAGGTTTCGGACAGGGTATTGTAAACACCATATATTTT	CASSQGFGQGIVNTIYF
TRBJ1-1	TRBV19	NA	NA	TGTGCCAGTAGTAGTGAGCCGGGACACTTAAGTAAAGCTTTCTTT	CASSSEPGHLSKAFF
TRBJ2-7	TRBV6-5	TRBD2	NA	TGTGCCTCTTCGCTAGCGGGAGATAGCGAGCAGTACTTC	CASSLAGDSEQYF
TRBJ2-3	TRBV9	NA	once	TGTGCCAGCAGCGTAGAGGGGACGAGAGATACGCAGTATTTT	CASSVEGTRDTQYF
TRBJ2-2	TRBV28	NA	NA	TGTGCCAGCAGTTTGGCTACAGCGGGACAGTTCCCCGGGGAGCTGTTTTTT	CASSLATAGQFPGELFF
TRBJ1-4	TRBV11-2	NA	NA	TGTGCCAGCAGCTTCGCAGGGGTGGCTGAAAAACTGTTTTTT	CASSFAGVAEKLFF
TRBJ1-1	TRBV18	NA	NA	TGTGCCAGCTCACCTTCAGGGTCTTACACTGAAGCTTTCTTT	CASSPSGSYTEAFF
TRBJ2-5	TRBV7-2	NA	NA	TGTGCCAGCAGCTTTGACGGGGGTTTCCCCAGGGCCCAGTACTTC	CASSFDGGFPRAQYF
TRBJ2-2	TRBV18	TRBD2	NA	TGTGCCAGCTCACCACGGATGACTTCGCGGGAGGGCGGGGAGCTGTTTTTT	CASSPRMTSREGGELFF
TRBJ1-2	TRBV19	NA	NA	TGTGCCAGTAGTATTAGGGCGGACAGCTATGGCTACACCTTC	CASSIRADSYGYTF
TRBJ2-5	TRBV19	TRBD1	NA	TGTGCCAGTAGTACCCGGGACAGGGGGCTGAAACCGACCCAGTACTTC	CASSTRDRGLKPTQYF
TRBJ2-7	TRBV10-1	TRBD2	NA	TGCGCCAGCAGTGACTCGTTAGCGGGAGGGTACGAGCAGTACTTC	CASSDSLAGGYEQYF
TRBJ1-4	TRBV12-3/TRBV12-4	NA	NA	TGTGCCAGCAGTGGACTTACTAATGAAAAACTGTTTTTT	CASSGLTNEKLFF